This T cell receptor (beta chain) was sequenced during a study of cytomegalovirus exposure and HLA in healthy donors. Whole-study results and caveats: What was likely a sequencing artifact was a cluster of highly shared sequence variants. Cytomegalovirus status was reportedly diagnosed by the classifier with high sensitivity and specificity. Earlier findings revealed that most TCR beta V segments proved productive either about 87% or about 30% of the time.

A note on this clone: The antigen is not known.

Primers for the PCR totalled 60 Vbeta and 13 Jbeta. Sequencing was performed with immunoSEQ multiplex PCR; in TCRdb, only in-frame clones are kept and a portion is missing. The sample lists around 110,000 clones, roughly a tenth occurring once. Sequencing was carried out using PBMCs. This TCR was recovered from a man aged 25 to 40 in good health and CMV-seronegative.

For the CDR3, the DNA is TGTGCCATCAGCCAGGGTGCCACTGAAGCTTTCTTT. It codes for CAISQGATEAFF. The chain carries TRBV10-3 and TRBJ1-1; tentatively, D is TRBD1 (5 bases). This CDR3 is 12 amino acids long. Germline V gives CDR1 ENHRY, CDR2 SYGVKD. With 6 bases removed from V and 4 bases from J, the gap between germline ends came to 9 bases.